The present entry profiles one T cell receptor (beta chain) with its context. The antigen remains unidentified. These data are taken from a study of T cell responses to AZD1222 COVID-19 vaccine. Study-wide context: Second doses at about 4 or about 12 weeks were pooled.

Unmatched junction bases numbered 10, after V lost 7 bases and J lost 3 bases. The length of the CDR3 is 16 residues. Per the germline V gene, CDR1 is WNHNN and CDR2 is SYGVQD (reference sequence). The protocol was immunoSEQ multiplex PCR, while the TCRdb copy is restricted to in-frame clones and leaves out a portion. Among about 73,000 clones, around 88% were seen once, and the ten largest hold around 21%. Study-level findings and limits: Among vaccine-associated CD4 TCRs, coverage spanned spike, with dominance at 160-218 and 743-854. The donors showed a predominance of white British ancestry and of females, with possible underestimation of clonal diversity. Two doses of AZD1222 preceded a rise in Spike-specific TCR breadth and depth.

The sample in question was peripheral blood, obtained on day 0 of AZD1222 vaccination. The sequence derives from an adult in good health. The chain couples TRBV10-1 to TRBJ2-2; 8 bases match TRBD1. The CDR3 DNA reads TGCGCCAGCAATGGAGACAGGGGTGGTTACACCGGGGAGCTGTTTTTT. Translating gives CASNGDRGGYTGELFF.